This TCR beta chain derives from a study of shared clonotypes between healthy human individuals. Study observations and caveats: Relative to their counterparts shared across all four donors, non-shared clonotypes exhibited diminished generation probabilities.

Donors had no recently reported acute infections or vaccinations and were HIV-negative. CDR1 is GTSNPN, CDR2 SVGIG, per germline (reference sequence). The CDR3 is 12 amino acids. Between the trimmed V and J ends, which lost 4 bases and 3 bases, there was a span of 7 bases. This clone was observed once. Its antigen is unknown. Profiled with immunoSEQ multiplex PCR; TCRdb holds only in-frame clones, not every one. The repertoire has about 2 million clones, roughly 96% of them found once; the top ten carry roughly 0.13%. The sample consisted of naive CD4+ T cells sorted from blood. Subset: CD45RA+ positively selected. V and J are TRBV30 and TRBJ2-1; D gene unclear. The TCR sequence derives from a young man in good health. CDR3 coding DNA: TGTGCCTGGACAGTTGTCTACAATGAGCAGTTCTTC. Translating gives CAWTVVYNEQFF.